A single sample gave rise to the 2 T cell receptor beta chains below, sequenced in a study of blood T cell repertoires in COVID-19. Clones were read by immunoSEQ multiplex PCR, and TCRdb kept only the in-frame ones, dropping some. The sample carries 250,000 or so clones, around 90% recorded once. The sequenced sample consisted of peripheral blood. These receptors were collected from a man aged 25 to 45 with COVID-19, enrolled during active disease.

The chain uses TRBV9 and TRBJ1-1; 8 nucleotides line up with TRBD1. CDR3 length equals 14 residues. CDR1 is SGDLS and CDR2 is YYNGEE in the germline V gene. V lost 5 bases to trimming and J lost 4 bases; unmatched junction nucleotides: 7. CDR3 in amino acids: CASSLITGGTEAFF. Written as DNA, the CDR3 is TGTGCCAGCAGTCTTATCACAGGGGGCACTGAAGCTTTCTTT. Drawing the rest from reference TRBV9 and TRBJ1-1, the complete variable domain is DSGVTQTPKHLITATGQRVTLRCSPRSGDLSVYWYQQSLDQGLQFLIQYYNGEERAKGNILERFSAQQFPDLHSELNLSSLELGDSALYFCASSLITGGTEAFFGQGTRLTVV.

The V call is TRBV30, the J call TRBJ1-5; D is uncertain. From germline, CDR1 is GTSNPN and CDR2 SVGIG (reference sequence). The CDR3 is 13 residues long. Trimming pared 1 base from V and 5 bases from J, leaving 9 bases between. The DNA of the CDR3 is TGTGCCTGGAGTGGGCGGCCCGATCAGCCCCAGCATTTT. This gives the protein CAWSGRPDQPQHF.